Listed below are T cell receptor beta chains from one sample, sequenced in a study of T cell changes during pregnancy in multiple sclerosis. Libraries were prepared by immunoSEQ multiplex PCR; TCRdb keeps only in-frame clonotypes and omits some of them. The data contain around 22,000 clones, approximately 93% of them singletons. This specimen consisted of CD4+ T cells from peripheral blood mononuclear cells, obtained after pregnancy. The source is a female donor in good health, enrolled as a control in a pregnancy study. CDR3s include the opening cysteine and the closing phenylalanine or tryptophan. The D gene is left open where the match is weak. Size is stated for part of the rows, as once, few or many counts, or as a class when the clone is expanded.

d_call: TRBD1
j_call: TRBJ1-6
v_call: TRBV6-5
clone_size: .
cdr3_nt: TGTGCCAGCAGTTACTCGCGGACAGGGGGCGGTTCACCCCTCCACTTT
cdr3_aa: CASSYSRTGGGSPLHF

d_call: .
j_call: TRBJ2-1
v_call: TRBV5-4
clone_size: .
cdr3_nt: TGTGCCAGCTCTATCGCAGGGACAAACAATGAGCAGTTCTTC
cdr3_aa: CASSIAGTNNEQFF

d_call: .
j_call: TRBJ2-7
v_call: TRBV7-9
clone_size: .
cdr3_nt: TGTGCCAGCAGCTTAGTACAATCCTACGAGCAGTACTTC
cdr3_aa: CASSLVQSYEQYF

d_call: TRBD2
j_call: TRBJ2-7
v_call: TRBV11-2
clone_size: .
cdr3_nt: TGTGCCAGCAGCTTCACTAGCGGGAGCTCCTACGAGCAGTACTTC
cdr3_aa: CASSFTSGSSYEQYF

d_call: TRBD1
j_call: TRBJ2-1
v_call: TRBV6-1
clone_size: .
cdr3_nt: TGTGCCAGCAGTGAACAGGGACAGGTACCCAATGAGCAGTTCTTC
cdr3_aa: CASSEQGQVPNEQFF

d_call: .
j_call: TRBJ1-1
v_call: TRBV28
clone_size: .
cdr3_nt: TGTGCCAGCAGCTACTGGAACACTGAAGCTTTCTTT
cdr3_aa: CASSYWNTEAFF

d_call: TRBD2
j_call: TRBJ2-3
v_call: TRBV28
clone_size: .
cdr3_nt: TGTGCCAGCAGTTTAGCGGGAGTCAGCACAGATACGCAGTATTTT
cdr3_aa: CASSLAGVSTDTQYF

d_call: .
j_call: TRBJ1-2
v_call: TRBV9
clone_size: few
cdr3_nt: TGTGCCAGCAGTTCGGGGGTAGCAAGTTCCTTCCACACCTTC
cdr3_aa: CASSSGVASSFHTF

d_call: TRBD2
j_call: TRBJ2-2
v_call: TRBV7-8
clone_size: .
cdr3_nt: TGTGCCAGCAGCCCCCCGGGACTAGCGGTGACCGGGGAGCTGTTTTTT
cdr3_aa: CASSPPGLAVTGELFF

d_call: TRBD1
j_call: TRBJ2-2
v_call: TRBV28
clone_size: .
cdr3_nt: TGTGCCAGCAGTACAACAGGGGCGAACACCGGGGAGCTGTTTTTT
cdr3_aa: CASSTTGANTGELFF

d_call: .
j_call: TRBJ1-1
v_call: TRBV27
clone_size: once
cdr3_nt: TGTGCCAGCAGTCTACAGGGTCTCACTGAAGCTTTCTTT
cdr3_aa: CASSLQGLTEAFF

d_call: TRBD2
j_call: TRBJ2-7
v_call: TRBV9
clone_size: .
cdr3_nt: TGTGCCAGCAGCGCGCGGGAGATTAGCTACGAGCAGTACTTC
cdr3_aa: CASSAREISYEQYF

d_call: .
j_call: TRBJ2-2
v_call: TRBV11-2
clone_size: .
cdr3_nt: TGTGCCAGCAGCTTATACCCTGGGGGCAACACCGGGGAGCTGTTTTTT
cdr3_aa: CASSLYPGGNTGELFF

d_call: .
j_call: TRBJ1-1
v_call: TRBV19
clone_size: .
cdr3_nt: TGTGCCAGTAGTATAGCCCTGGGGCTGGAGACTGAAGCTTTCTTT
cdr3_aa: CASSIALGLETEAFF

d_call: .
j_call: TRBJ2-7
v_call: TRBV7-3
clone_size: .
cdr3_nt: TGTGCCAGCAGCTTAAACAGGGCCGACGAGCAGTACTTC
cdr3_aa: CASSLNRADEQYF

d_call: TRBD1
j_call: TRBJ1-1
v_call: TRBV2
clone_size: .
cdr3_nt: TGTGCCAGCAGTCAACACAGGGGTCTTAGGACTGAAGCTTTCTTT
cdr3_aa: CASSQHRGLRTEAFF

d_call: TRBD2
j_call: TRBJ2-1
v_call: TRBV11-3
clone_size: .
cdr3_nt: TGTGCCAGCAGCTCCAGCGGGGGACGCTCCTACAATGAGCAGTTCTTC
cdr3_aa: CASSSSGGRSYNEQFF

d_call: .
j_call: TRBJ2-3
v_call: TRBV15
clone_size: .
cdr3_nt: TGTGCCACCAGCAGAGGTGAGAGTACCGTAGATACGCAGTATTTT
cdr3_aa: CATSRGESTVDTQYF

d_call: TRBD2
j_call: TRBJ2-1
v_call: TRBV28
clone_size: .
cdr3_nt: TGTGCCAGCAGTCTCCTATTGACTAGCGGGAGGTCTGCCAACAATGAGCAGTTCTTC
cdr3_aa: CASSLLLTSGRSANNEQFF

d_call: .
j_call: TRBJ2-2
v_call: TRBV5-1
clone_size: .
cdr3_nt: TGCGCCAGCAGCTTCTCGGTGCCGGGCGGGGAGCTGTTTTTT
cdr3_aa: CASSFSVPGGELFF

d_call: TRBD2
j_call: TRBJ2-1
v_call: TRBV5-1
clone_size: once
cdr3_nt: TGCGCCAGCAGCCCCGGCGGAGTAGCGGGGGCCCTCAACAATGAGCAGTTCTTC
cdr3_aa: CASSPGGVAGALNNEQFF

d_call: TRBD2
j_call: TRBJ2-7
v_call: TRBV29-1
clone_size: .
cdr3_nt: TGCAGCGTCTCCGGGGGGACTTACTACGAGCAGTACTTC
cdr3_aa: CSVSGGTYYEQYF

d_call: TRBD2
j_call: TRBJ2-5
v_call: TRBV28
clone_size: .
cdr3_nt: TGTGCCAGCAGTTCGACTAGCGGGAGGGCGGGGCGCCAAGAGACCCAGTACTTC
cdr3_aa: CASSSTSGRAGRQETQYF

d_call: .
j_call: TRBJ1-5
v_call: TRBV28
clone_size: .
cdr3_nt: TGTGCCAGCATTGAGGGTCGAGGCAATCAGCCCCAGCATTTT
cdr3_aa: CASIEGRGNQPQHF

d_call: .
j_call: TRBJ2-3
v_call: TRBV7-9
clone_size: .
cdr3_nt: TGTGCCAGCAGCACATCAGATACGCAGTATTTT
cdr3_aa: CASSTSDTQYF

d_call: .
j_call: TRBJ2-7
v_call: TRBV27
clone_size: .
cdr3_nt: TGTGCCAGCAGTTTCAAGGGGCGTCGCGACGAGCAGTACTTC
cdr3_aa: CASSFKGRRDEQYF

d_call: .
j_call: TRBJ2-7
v_call: TRBV11-2
clone_size: once
cdr3_nt: TGTGCCAGCAGTTCGAGACTAGAGGACTACGAGCAGTACTTC
cdr3_aa: CASSSRLEDYEQYF

d_call: .
j_call: TRBJ2-1
v_call: TRBV19
clone_size: few
cdr3_nt: TGTGCCAGTAGTGGGGCTAGCGAAGTTTACAATGAGCAGTTCTTC
cdr3_aa: CASSGASEVYNEQFF

d_call: TRBD1
j_call: TRBJ1-2
v_call: TRBV2
clone_size: .
cdr3_nt: TGTGCCAGCCGACCTTCAAGGCAGGGGGATGGCTACACCTTC
cdr3_aa: CASRPSRQGDGYTF

d_call: TRBD1
j_call: TRBJ1-6
v_call: TRBV2
clone_size: .
cdr3_nt: TGTGCCAGCAGCCCACAGGGGGCCCTTAATTCACCCCTCCACTTT
cdr3_aa: CASSPQGALNSPLHF

d_call: .
j_call: TRBJ2-5
v_call: TRBV30
clone_size: .
cdr3_nt: TGTGCCTGGAGTACACACCCTCAAGAGACCCAGTACTTC
cdr3_aa: CAWSTHPQETQYF

d_call: .
j_call: TRBJ2-3
v_call: TRBV5-1
clone_size: .
cdr3_nt: TGCGCCAGCAGCGCCGGGACAACCACAGATACGCAGTATTTT
cdr3_aa: CASSAGTTTDTQYF

d_call: .
j_call: TRBJ1-1
v_call: TRBV10-3
clone_size: few
cdr3_nt: TGTGCCACTACACAGGGTAATATGAACACTGAAGCTTTCTTT
cdr3_aa: CATTQGNMNTEAFF

d_call: .
j_call: TRBJ1-1
v_call: TRBV5-1
clone_size: .
cdr3_nt: TGCGCCAGCAGCTTGGGTGTTACGAGGAACACTGAAGCTTTCTTT
cdr3_aa: CASSLGVTRNTEAFF

d_call: TRBD2
j_call: TRBJ2-5
v_call: TRBV5-6
clone_size: .
cdr3_nt: TGTGCCAGCAGCTTAGGTCTAGCGGGAGTAGAGACCCAGTACTTC
cdr3_aa: CASSLGLAGVETQYF

d_call: .
j_call: TRBJ1-2
v_call: TRBV19
clone_size: .
cdr3_nt: TGTGCCATCTCGGAACAGGGAAGCTATGGCTACACCTTC
cdr3_aa: CAISEQGSYGYTF

d_call: TRBD2
j_call: TRBJ2-5
v_call: TRBV28
clone_size: .
cdr3_nt: TGTGCCAGCAGTTCTCTAGCGGGAGAGACCCAGTACTTC
cdr3_aa: CASSSLAGETQYF

d_call: .
j_call: TRBJ2-7
v_call: TRBV21-1
clone_size: .
cdr3_nt: TGTGCCACGGGGGCGGGAGCAATCGGGCAGTACTTC
cdr3_aa: CATGAGAIGQYF

d_call: TRBD2
j_call: TRBJ2-5
v_call: TRBV6-5
clone_size: .
cdr3_nt: TGTGCCAGCAGTCCGGGACTAGCGGGAGGAGAGACCCAGTACTTC
cdr3_aa: CASSPGLAGGETQYF

d_call: .
j_call: TRBJ1-5
v_call: TRBV6-5
clone_size: once
cdr3_nt: TGTGCCAGCAGTTACTCCCGGGTGAGTCAGCCCCAGCATTTT
cdr3_aa: CASSYSRVSQPQHF

d_call: .
j_call: TRBJ1-3
v_call: TRBV7-9
clone_size: .
cdr3_nt: TGTGCCAGCCCCGGGGGGCCCGGAAACACCATATATTTT
cdr3_aa: CASPGGPGNTIYF

d_call: .
j_call: TRBJ2-3
v_call: TRBV2
clone_size: .
cdr3_nt: TGTGCCAGCAGTGTTGGTGGGGGGACCGCAGATACGCAGTATTTT
cdr3_aa: CASSVGGGTADTQYF

d_call: TRBD2
j_call: TRBJ2-1
v_call: TRBV11-2
clone_size: .
cdr3_nt: TGTGCCAGCACCCCGGCGGGAGGGTGGGTCAATGAGCAGTTCTTC
cdr3_aa: CASTPAGGWVNEQFF

d_call: TRBD1
j_call: TRBJ1-2
v_call: TRBV13
clone_size: .
cdr3_nt: TGTGCCAGCAGCCCGGGGGGAGACAGGGGAAACTATGGCTACACCTTC
cdr3_aa: CASSPGGDRGNYGYTF

d_call: TRBD1
j_call: TRBJ1-5
v_call: TRBV18
clone_size: .
cdr3_nt: TGTGCCAGCTCACCCCAGGGGGATCAGCCCCAGCATTTT
cdr3_aa: CASSPQGDQPQHF

d_call: .
j_call: TRBJ2-5
v_call: TRBV28
clone_size: .
cdr3_nt: TGTGCCAGCAGTTTACCCCTCGGAGAGACCCAGTACTTC
cdr3_aa: CASSLPLGETQYF